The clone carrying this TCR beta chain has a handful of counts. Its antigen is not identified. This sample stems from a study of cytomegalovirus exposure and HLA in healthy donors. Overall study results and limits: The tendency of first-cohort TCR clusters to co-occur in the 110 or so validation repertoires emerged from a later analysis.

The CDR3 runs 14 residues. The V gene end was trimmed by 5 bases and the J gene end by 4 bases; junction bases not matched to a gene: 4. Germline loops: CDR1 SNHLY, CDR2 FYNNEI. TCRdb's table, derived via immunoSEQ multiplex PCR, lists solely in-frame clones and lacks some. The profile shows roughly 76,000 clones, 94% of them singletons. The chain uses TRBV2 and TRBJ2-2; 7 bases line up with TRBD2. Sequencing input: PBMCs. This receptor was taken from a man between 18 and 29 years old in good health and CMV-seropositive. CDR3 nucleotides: TGTGCCAGCAGTTCCGGGACTACCACCGGGGAGCTGTTTTTT. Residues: CASSSGTTTGELFF.